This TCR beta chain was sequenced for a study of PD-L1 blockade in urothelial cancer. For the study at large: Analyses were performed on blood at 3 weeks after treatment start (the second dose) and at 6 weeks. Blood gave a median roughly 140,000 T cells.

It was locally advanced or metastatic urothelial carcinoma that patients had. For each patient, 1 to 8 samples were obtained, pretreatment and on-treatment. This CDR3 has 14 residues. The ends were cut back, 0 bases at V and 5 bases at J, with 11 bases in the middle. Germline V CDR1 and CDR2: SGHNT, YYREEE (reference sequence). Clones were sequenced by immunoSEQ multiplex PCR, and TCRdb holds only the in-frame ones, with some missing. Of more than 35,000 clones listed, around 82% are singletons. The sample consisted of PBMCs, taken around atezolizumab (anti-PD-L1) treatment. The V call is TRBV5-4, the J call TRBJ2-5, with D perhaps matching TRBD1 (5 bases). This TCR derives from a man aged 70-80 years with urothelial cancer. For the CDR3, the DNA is TGTGCCAGCAGCTTGGTAGGGGTGGGGGAGACCCAGTACTTC. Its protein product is CASSLVGVGETQYF.